The 18 T cell receptor beta chains reported below all come from one sample, sequenced in a study of cytomegalovirus exposure and HLA in healthy donors. With 60 Vbeta and 13 Jbeta primers, the PCR was carried out. Libraries were prepared by immunoSEQ multiplex PCR; TCRdb keeps only in-frame clonotypes and omits some of them. The data hold about 130,000 clones, with 8% to 9.5% observed a single time. The sample comprised PBMCs. The receptors come from a man aged 35 to 55 in good health and CMV-seronegative.

The CDR3 DNA sequence: TGTGCCAGCAGCCGCCGGGACTCCGGCAATGAGCAGTTCTTC. Its protein product is CASSRRDSGNEQFF. J is TRBJ2-1 and V is TRBV11-3, with D possibly being TRBD2 (6 bases). The CDR3 has 14 residues. Trimming took 5 bases from V and 6 from J, leaving 14 bases between them. Germline CDR1 and CDR2: SGHNT and YENEEA.

This sequence joins TRBV6-5 and TRBJ1-2; 11 positions agree with TRBD1. The CDR3 spans 15 residues. Trimming at V came to 4 bases and at J to 3 bases, leaving 4 bases not matched to a gene. Germline V gene sequence: CDR1 MNHEY, CDR2 SVGAGI. CDR3 in amino acids: CASSSLGQGDYGYTF. CDR3 DNA sequence: TGTGCCAGCAGTTCGCTGGGACAGGGGGACTATGGCTACACCTTC.

This clone was observed a handful of times. The chain joins TRBV6-6 to TRBJ2-1; D is undetermined. The CDR3 extends over 13 amino acids. Germline V gene data show CDR1 as MNHNY and CDR2 as SVGAGI (reference sequence). With 5 bases removed from V and 8 bases from J, the gap between germline ends came to 13 bases. This CDR3 reads CASSPPNFYEQFF. CDR3 nucleotide sequence: TGTGCCAGCAGTCCCCCTAACTTTTATGAGCAGTTCTTC.

This clone was seen a few times. This rearrangement joins TRBV5-6 to TRBJ1-4; D is undetermined. V was cut by 1 base and J by 8 bases, with 9 bases left in between. There are 13 residues in the CDR3. Germline assignment: CDR1 SGHDT and CDR2 YYEEEE. CDR3 DNA: TGTGCCAGCAGCTTGCTTGAGTCGGAAAAACTGTTTTTT. This encodes CASSLLESEKLFF.

This clone was counted a few times. Sequence at one end of the junction differs from germline and may be a read error. The same CDR3 arises from other DNA sequences in this sample as well. V gene TRBV19 combines with J gene TRBJ1-5; D is possibly TRBD1 (6 bases). The CDR3 sequence is 14 residues long. Per germline, CDR1 LNHDA and CDR2 SQIVND (reference sequence). The CDR3 reads CASSTGVSNQPQHF. The DNA of the CDR3 is TGTGCCAGTAGTACAGGGGTTAGCAACCAGCCCCAGCATTTT.

This clone was seen a handful of times. The chain has TRBV15 and TRBJ2-7, with 7 positions matching TRBD1. The CDR3 extends over 14 amino acids. Per the germline V gene, CDR1 is LNHNV and CDR2 is YYDKDF (reference sequence). The trim removed 5 bases at V and 6 bases at J, leaving 10 bases unmatched. The CDR3 sequence: CATSGSTTGLEQYF. DNA of the CDR3: TGTGCCACCAGCGGTTCTACGACAGGGCTCGAGCAGTACTTC.

This clone was detected a few times. The chain joins TRBV7-9 to TRBJ2-7; 10 positions match TRBD1. The CDR3 extends over 14 amino acids. Germline CDR1 is SEHNR and CDR2 is FQNEAQ (reference sequence). The ends lost 5 bases at V and 5 bases at J; junction bases unmatched: 6. Here the CDR3 reads CASSQGTGVDEQYF. CDR3 bases: TGTGCCAGCAGCCAGGGGACAGGGGTCGACGAGCAGTACTTC.

This clone was detected only a few times. The chain has TRBV2 and TRBJ1-2; D remains ambiguous. The CDR3 length is 13 residues. Germline V gives CDR1 SNHLY, CDR2 FYNNEI. Trimming took 4 bases from V and 3 from J, leaving 9 bases between them. The CDR3 DNA reads TGTGCCAGCAGTGTAAGGGAGCACTATGGCTACACCTTC. Translated: CASSVREHYGYTF.

The V gene is TRBV28, the J gene TRBJ2-2; no clear D. There are 13 residues in the CDR3. Germline V CDR1 and CDR2: MDHEN, SYDVKM. V shed 6 bases and J shed 7 bases, with 12 bases lying between them. CDR3 nucleotides: TGTGCCAGCAGACTTCATTCGCTCGGGGAGCTGTTTTTT. It translates to CASRLHSLGELFF.

The chain joins TRBV21-1 to TRBJ1-5; the table calls TRBD1, which could not be checked here. TRBV21-1 is a documented pseudogene. The CDR3 loop spans 16 amino acids. CDR3 coding DNA: TGTGCCAGCAGCAAGATACAGGGGGCCAGCAATCAGCCCCAGCATTTT. Translating gives CASSKIQGASNQPQHF.

This clone was picked up a small number of times. The chain couples TRBV18 to TRBJ2-7, with 11 bases identical to TRBD1. The CDR3 is 16 amino acids. Looked up from germline, CDR1 is KGHSH and CDR2 is LQKENI. V shed 3 bases, J shed 5 bases, and the junction held 9 bases outside the gene matches. The CDR3 sequence is CASSPEIGQGANEQYF. The CDR3 DNA reads TGTGCCAGCTCACCGGAAATTGGACAGGGGGCGAACGAGCAGTACTTC.

Only a few counts were recorded for this clone. The chain recombines TRBV6-6 with TRBJ2-2, with 12 bases identical to TRBD2. CDR3 length equals 15 residues. Per germline, CDR1 MNHNY and CDR2 SVGAGI (reference sequence). With 7 bases clipped from V and 3 bases from J, the junction kept 3 bases outside the gene matches. The CDR3 is CASTGLAGYTGELFF. CDR3 coding DNA: TGTGCCAGCACCGGACTAGCGGGGTACACCGGGGAGCTGTTTTTT.

Only a few counts were recorded for this clone. This chain connects TRBV7-2 to TRBJ2-2; tentative D call: TRBD1 (6 bases). The CDR3 has 14 residues. V gave up 1 base and J gave up 7 bases, with 10 bases separating them. CDR1 and CDR2 from the germline V gene are SGHTA and FQGNSA. Here the CDR3 reads CASSLVQGDGELFF. The CDR3 DNA follows: TGTGCCAGCAGCTTAGTACAGGGTGACGGGGAGCTGTTTTTT.

This clone was picked up a small number of times. The genes are TRBV9 and TRBJ1-1; D gene ambiguous. This CDR3 has 13 amino acids. Trimming removed 3 bases from V and 3 bases from J, with 9 bases in between. CDR1 is SGDLS, CDR2 YYNGEE, per germline. Written as DNA, the CDR3 is TGTGCCAGCAGCGCAGGACTGTACACTGAAGCTTTCTTT. This gives the protein CASSAGLYTEAFF.

The chain recombines TRBV25-1 with TRBJ2-3; 7 bases line up with TRBD2. CDR3 length: 14 residues. Germline CDR1 and CDR2: MGHDK and SYGVNS. Trimming at V came to 4 bases and at J to 6 bases, leaving 7 bases not matched to a gene. The CDR3 nucleotides are TGTGCCAGCAGTGGCCAGCGGGGTCGTGATACGCAGTATTTT. Its translation is CASSGQRGRDTQYF. Complete variable domain (other parts from reference TRBV25-1 and TRBJ2-3): EADIYQTPRYLVIGTGKKITLECSQTMGHDKMYWYQQDPGMELHLIHYSYGVNSTEKGDLSSESTVSRIRTEHFPLTLESARPSHTSQYLCASSGQRGRDTQYFGPGTRLTVL.

This clone was recorded a few times. J is TRBJ1-1 and V is TRBV2; TRBD1 agrees at 8 bases. Germline V gene lookup returns CDR1 SNHLY and CDR2 FYNNEI. CDR3 length: 13 residues. V dropped 9 bases and J dropped 1; count of bases not matched to a gene: 4. The CDR3 region is CARTGQGNTEAFF. Written as DNA, the CDR3 is TGTGCCAGAACCGGACAGGGGAACACTGAAGCTTTCTTT.

This sequence joins TRBV7-2 and TRBJ2-4; 11 bases line up with TRBD1. From germline, CDR1 is SGHTA and CDR2 FQGNSA. This CDR3 is built from 16 residues. After removal of 4 bases from V and 1 base from J, the junction contained 3 bases not matched to a gene. Written as DNA, the CDR3 is TGTGCCAGCAGCTGGACAGGGGGCTTGGCCAAAAACATTCAGTACTTC. As protein: CASSWTGGLAKNIQYF.

The gene calls are TRBV19 and TRBJ1-1; D is undetermined. Germline CDR1 is LNHDA and CDR2 is SQIVND (reference sequence). V shed 0 bases and J shed 1 base, with 3 bases lying between them. The CDR3 is 13 amino acids. CDR3 protein: CASSIDKNTEAFF. CDR3 DNA: TGTGCCAGTAGTATAGATAAGAACACTGAAGCTTTCTTT. The entire variable domain, with the rest obtained from reference TRBV19 and TRBJ1-1, is as follows: DGGITQSPKYLFRKEGQNVTLSCEQNLNHDAMYWYRQDPGQGLRLIYYSQIVNDFQKGDIAEGYSVSREKKESFPLTVTSAQKNPTAFYLCASSIDKNTEAFFGQGTRLTVV.